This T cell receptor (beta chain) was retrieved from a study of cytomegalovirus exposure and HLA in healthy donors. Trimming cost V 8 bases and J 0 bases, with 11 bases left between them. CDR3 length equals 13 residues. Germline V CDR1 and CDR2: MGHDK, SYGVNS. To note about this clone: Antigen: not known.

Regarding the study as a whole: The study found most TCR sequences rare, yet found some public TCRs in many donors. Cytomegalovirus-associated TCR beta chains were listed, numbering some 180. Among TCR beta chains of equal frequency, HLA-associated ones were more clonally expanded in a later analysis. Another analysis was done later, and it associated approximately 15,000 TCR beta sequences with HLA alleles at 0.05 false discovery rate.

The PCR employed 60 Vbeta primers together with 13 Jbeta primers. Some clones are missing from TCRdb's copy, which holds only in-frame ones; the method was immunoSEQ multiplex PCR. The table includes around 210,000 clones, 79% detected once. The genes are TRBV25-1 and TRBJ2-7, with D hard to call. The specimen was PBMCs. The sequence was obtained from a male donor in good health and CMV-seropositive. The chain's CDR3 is CASFKSGSYEQYF. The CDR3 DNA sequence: TGTGCCAGCTTTAAGTCCGGCTCCTACGAGCAGTACTTC.